This TCR beta chain originates from a study of brain T cells in children with intractable seizures. The assay was immunoSEQ multiplex PCR, and TCRdb's table has in-frame clones only and misses some. Among hundreds of thousands of clones, over 90% were seen once, and the ten largest hold 5% to 7%. A remark on this clone: The antigen remains unidentified.

Study results and caveats: Only CDR3 sequence similarity suggested viral specificity, without known HCMV serostatus.

Time point described: blood from clinic visit 5 months post-surgery; TSC patient then seizure free. Surgery cases with the highest brain T cell transcript signatures were chosen for sequencing. Pre-surgery treatment included at least one anti-epileptic drug. This sequence originates from a boy younger than two with tuberous sclerosis and intractable seizures. The sequences come from peripheral blood, collected about 5 months after surgery.

As DNA, the CDR3 is TGTGCCAGCAGTTACTCGCTGACTAGCGCCTTCGGCGAGCAGTACTTC. Protein product: CASSYSLTSAFGEQYF. This sequence joins TRBV6-5 and TRBJ2-7; TRBD2 matches 8 bases. CDR3 size: 16 residues. Germline loops: CDR1 MNHEY, CDR2 SVGAGI. The V segment lost 0 bases and the J segment 6 bases; nucleotides outside the gene matches: 10.